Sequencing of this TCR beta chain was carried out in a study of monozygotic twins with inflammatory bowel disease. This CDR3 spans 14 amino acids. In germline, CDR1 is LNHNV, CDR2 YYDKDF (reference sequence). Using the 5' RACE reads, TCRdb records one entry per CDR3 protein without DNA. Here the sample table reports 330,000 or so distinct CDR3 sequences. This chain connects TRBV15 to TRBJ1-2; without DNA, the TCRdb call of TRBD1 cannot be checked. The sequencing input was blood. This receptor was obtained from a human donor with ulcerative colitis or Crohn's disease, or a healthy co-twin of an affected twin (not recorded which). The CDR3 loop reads CATSRDGTDYGYTF.